The text below deals with one T cell receptor (beta chain). Original processing notes: Amplification of reference gene primers was used by the study to estimate nucleated cell counts. The assay was immunoSEQ multiplex PCR, and TCRdb's table has in-frame clones only and misses some. The DNA was the basis for D and trimming; V, J and clone size are from that table. The data show 300,000 to 400,000 clones, around 91% seen once. Germline CDR1 LNHDA, CDR2 SQIVND (reference sequence). Trimming at V came to 4 bases and at J to 7 bases, leaving 4 bases not matched to a gene. CDR3 size: 13 residues. This record comes from a study of blood T cell repertoires in COVID-19. For the study at large: The United States, Italy and Spain provided the acute and convalescent COVID-19 samples. Sample material is recorded as cDNA or gDNA derived from T cells, B-cell-depleted T cells, or PBMCs.

The chain carries TRBV19 and TRBJ2-1; 7 bases agree with TRBD2. This receptor was taken from a woman younger than 35 who had recovered from COVID-19. The sample was peripheral blood. CDR3 bases: TGTGCCAGTAGTAGGCTCGGGGGGAATGAGCAGTTCTTC. Translating gives CASSRLGGNEQFF.